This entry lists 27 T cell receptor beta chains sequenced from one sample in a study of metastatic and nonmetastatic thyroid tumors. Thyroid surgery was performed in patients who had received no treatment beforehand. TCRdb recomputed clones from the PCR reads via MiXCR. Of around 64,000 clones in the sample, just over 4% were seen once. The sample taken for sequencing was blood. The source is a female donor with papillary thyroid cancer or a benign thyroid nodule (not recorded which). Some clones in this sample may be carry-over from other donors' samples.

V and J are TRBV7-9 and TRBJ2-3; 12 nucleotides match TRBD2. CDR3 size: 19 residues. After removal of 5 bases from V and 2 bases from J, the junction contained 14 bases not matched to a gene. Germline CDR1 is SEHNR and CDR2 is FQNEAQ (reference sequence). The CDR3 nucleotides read TGTGCCAGCAGCCCCGGGACTAGCGGGCCGCGGGCGTCCACAGATACGCAGTATTTT. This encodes CASSPGTSGPRASTDTQYF.

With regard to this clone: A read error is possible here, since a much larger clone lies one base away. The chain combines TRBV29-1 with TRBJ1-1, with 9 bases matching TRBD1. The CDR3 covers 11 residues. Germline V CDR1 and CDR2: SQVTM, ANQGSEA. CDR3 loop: CIVGTGTEAFF. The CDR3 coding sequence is TGCATCGTGGGGACAGGGACCGAAGCTTTCTTT.

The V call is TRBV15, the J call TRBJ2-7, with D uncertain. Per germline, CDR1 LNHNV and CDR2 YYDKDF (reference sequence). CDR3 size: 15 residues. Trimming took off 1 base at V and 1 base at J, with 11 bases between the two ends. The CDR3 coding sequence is TGTGCCACCAGCAGAGGGGCGCGAGAATCCTACGAGCAGTACTTC. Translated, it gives CATSRGARESYEQYF.

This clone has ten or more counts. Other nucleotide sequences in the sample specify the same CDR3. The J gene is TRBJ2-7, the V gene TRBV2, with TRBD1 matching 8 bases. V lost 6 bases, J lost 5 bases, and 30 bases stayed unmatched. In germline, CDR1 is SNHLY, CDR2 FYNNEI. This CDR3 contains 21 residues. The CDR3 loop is CASRDTTGALIDDSSLDEQYF. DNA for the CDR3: TGTGCCAGCAGAGATACGACAGGGGCCCTTATAGATGACAGTTCCCTAGACGAGCAGTACTTC. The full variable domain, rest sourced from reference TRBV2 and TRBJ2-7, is EPEVTQTPSHQVTQMGQEVILRCVPISNHLYFYWYRQILGQKVEFLVSFYNNEISEKSEIFDDQFSVERPDGSNFTLKIRSTKLEDSAMYFCASRDTTGALIDDSSLDEQYFGPGTRLTVT.

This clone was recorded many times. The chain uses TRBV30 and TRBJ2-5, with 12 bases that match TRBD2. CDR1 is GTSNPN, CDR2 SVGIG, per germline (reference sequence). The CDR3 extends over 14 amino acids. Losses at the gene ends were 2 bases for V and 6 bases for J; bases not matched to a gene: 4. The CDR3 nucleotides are TGTGCCTGGAGTTGGACTAGCGGGATTAAGACCCAGTACTTC. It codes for CAWSWTSGIKTQYF.

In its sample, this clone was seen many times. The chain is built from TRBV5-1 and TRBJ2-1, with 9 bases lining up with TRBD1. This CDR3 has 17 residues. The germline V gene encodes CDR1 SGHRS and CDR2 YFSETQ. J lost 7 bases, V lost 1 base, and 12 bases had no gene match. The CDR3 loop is CASSLYRSGQGTNEQFF. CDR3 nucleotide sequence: TGCGCCAGCAGCTTGTATAGGTCGGGACAGGGCACTAATGAGCAGTTCTTC.

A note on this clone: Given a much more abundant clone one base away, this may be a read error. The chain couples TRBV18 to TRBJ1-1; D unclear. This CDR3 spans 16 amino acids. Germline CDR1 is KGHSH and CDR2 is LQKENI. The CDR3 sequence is CANSPAGTRLNTEAFF. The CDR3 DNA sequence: TGTGCCAACTCACCAGCAGGAACGAGGCTGAACACTGAAGCTTTCTTT.

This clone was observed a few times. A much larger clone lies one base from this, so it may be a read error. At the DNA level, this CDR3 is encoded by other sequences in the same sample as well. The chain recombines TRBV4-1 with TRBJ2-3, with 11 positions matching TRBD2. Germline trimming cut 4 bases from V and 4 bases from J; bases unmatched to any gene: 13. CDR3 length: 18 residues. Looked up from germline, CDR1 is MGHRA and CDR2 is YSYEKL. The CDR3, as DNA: TGCGCCAGCAGCCCTACCCCGGGACTAGCGGTAAGCGCAGATACGCAGTATTTT. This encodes CASSPTPGLAVSADTQYF.

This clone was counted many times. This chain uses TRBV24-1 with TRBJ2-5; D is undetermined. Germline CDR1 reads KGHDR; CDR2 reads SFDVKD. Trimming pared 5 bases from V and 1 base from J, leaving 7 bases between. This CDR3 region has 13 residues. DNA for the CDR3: TGTGCCACCAGTGCAGACATCCAAGAGACCCAGTACTTC. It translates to CATSADIQETQYF.

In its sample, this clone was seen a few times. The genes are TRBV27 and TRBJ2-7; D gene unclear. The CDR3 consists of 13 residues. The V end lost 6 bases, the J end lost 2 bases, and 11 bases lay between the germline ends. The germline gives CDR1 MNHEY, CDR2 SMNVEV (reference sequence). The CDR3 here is CASSRGPPYEQYF. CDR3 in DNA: TGTGCCAGCAGCCGAGGTCCACCCTACGAGCAGTACTTC.

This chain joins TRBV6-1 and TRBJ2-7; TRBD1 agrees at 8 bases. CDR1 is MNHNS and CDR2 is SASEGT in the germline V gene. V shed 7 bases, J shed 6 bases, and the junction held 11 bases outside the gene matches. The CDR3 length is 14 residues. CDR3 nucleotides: TGTGCCAGCACCAGAGGCAGGGGGCTAGTCGAGCAGTACTTC. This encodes CASTRGRGLVEQYF.

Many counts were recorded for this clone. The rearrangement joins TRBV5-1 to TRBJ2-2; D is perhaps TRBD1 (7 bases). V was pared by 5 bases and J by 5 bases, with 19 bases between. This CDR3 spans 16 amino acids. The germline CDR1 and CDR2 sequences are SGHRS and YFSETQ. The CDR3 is CASSRQGSRGTGELFF. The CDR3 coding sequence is TGCGCCAGCAGTCGACAGGGATCCCGGGGGACCGGGGAGCTGTTTTTT.

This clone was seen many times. The CDR3 loop reads CSARDWAGRQETQYF. CDR3 DNA sequence: TGCAGTGCTAGAGATTGGGCGGGTAGACAAGAGACCCAGTACTTC. This chain joins TRBV20-1 and TRBJ2-5, with D perhaps TRBD2 (5 bases). With 0 bases removed from V and 2 bases from J, the gap between germline ends came to 13 bases. The germline CDR1 and CDR2 sequences are DFQATT and SNEGSKA (reference sequence). The CDR3 sequence is 15 residues long.

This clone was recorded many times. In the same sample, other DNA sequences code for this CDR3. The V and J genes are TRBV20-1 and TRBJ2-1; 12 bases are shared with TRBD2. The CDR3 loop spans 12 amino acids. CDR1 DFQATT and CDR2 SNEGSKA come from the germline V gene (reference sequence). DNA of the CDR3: TGCAGCGGACTAGCGGGAAGCAATGAGCAGTTCTTC. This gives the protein CSGLAGSNEQFF.

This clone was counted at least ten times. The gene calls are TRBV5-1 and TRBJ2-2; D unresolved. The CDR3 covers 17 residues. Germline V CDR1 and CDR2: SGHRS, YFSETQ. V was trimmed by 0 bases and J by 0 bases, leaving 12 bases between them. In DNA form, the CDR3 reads TGCGCCAGCAGCTTGGTACCGGGTCCCCCGAACACCGGGGAGCTGTTTTTT. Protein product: CASSLVPGPPNTGELFF.

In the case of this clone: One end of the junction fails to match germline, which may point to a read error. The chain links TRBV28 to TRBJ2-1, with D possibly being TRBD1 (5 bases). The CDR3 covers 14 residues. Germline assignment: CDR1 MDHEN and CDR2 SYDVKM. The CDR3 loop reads CASMSIGANNEQLF. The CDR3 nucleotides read TGTGCCAGCATGAGTATTGGGGCAAACAATGAGCAGCTCTTC. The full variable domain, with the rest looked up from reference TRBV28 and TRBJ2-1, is DVKVTQSSRYLVKRTGEKVFLECVQDMDHENMFWYRQDPGLGLRLIYFSYDVKMKEKGDIPEGYSVSREKKERFSLILESASTNQTSMYLCASMSIGANNEQLFGPGTRLTVL.

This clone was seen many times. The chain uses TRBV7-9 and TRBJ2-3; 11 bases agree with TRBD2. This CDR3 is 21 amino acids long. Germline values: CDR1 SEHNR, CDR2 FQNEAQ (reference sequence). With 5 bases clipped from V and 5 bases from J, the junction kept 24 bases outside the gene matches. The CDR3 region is CASSLWSRGLLAGGPRDTQYF. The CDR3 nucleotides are TGTGCCAGCAGCCTATGGTCCAGGGGGCTATTAGCGGGAGGGCCGAGAGATACGCAGTATTTT.

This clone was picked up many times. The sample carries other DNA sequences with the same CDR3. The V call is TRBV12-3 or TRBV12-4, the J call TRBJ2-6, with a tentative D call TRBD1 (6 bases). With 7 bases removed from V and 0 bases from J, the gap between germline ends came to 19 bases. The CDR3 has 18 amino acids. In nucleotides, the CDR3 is TGTGCCAGCACCTGGGGGCAGGTTCACCTCTCTGGGGCCAACGTCCTGACTTTC. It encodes CASTWGQVHLSGANVLTF.

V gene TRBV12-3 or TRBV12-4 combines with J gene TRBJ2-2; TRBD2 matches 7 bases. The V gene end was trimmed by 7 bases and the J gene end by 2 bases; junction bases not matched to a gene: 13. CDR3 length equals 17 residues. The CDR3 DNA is TGTGCCAGCACCTCGGTCACGGGACTATGCAACACCGGGGAGCTGTTTTTT. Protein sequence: CASTSVTGLCNTGELFF.

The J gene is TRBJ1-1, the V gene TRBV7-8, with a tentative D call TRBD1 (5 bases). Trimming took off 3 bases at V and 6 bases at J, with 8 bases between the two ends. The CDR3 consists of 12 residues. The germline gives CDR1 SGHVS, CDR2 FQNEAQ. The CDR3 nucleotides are TGTGCCAGCAGCTTTATGGGGCCTGAAGCTTTCTTT. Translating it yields CASSFMGPEAFF. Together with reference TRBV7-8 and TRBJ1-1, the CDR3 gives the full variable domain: GAGVSQSPRYKVAKRGQDVALRCDPISGHVSLFWYQQALGQGPEFLTYFQNEAQLDKSGLPSDRFFAERPEGSVSTLKIQRTQQEDSAVYLCASSFMGPEAFFGQGTRLTVV.

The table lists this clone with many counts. The CDR3 protein is CASSPPWGRGTEAFF. The CDR3 DNA reads as TGTGCCAGCTCACCACCGTGGGGTCGAGGGACTGAAGCTTTCTTT. V and J are TRBV18 and TRBJ1-1; D is unresolved. Looked up from germline, CDR1 is KGHSH and CDR2 is LQKENI. V lost 0 bases and J 5 bases, leaving 13 bases between the germline ends. CDR3 length: 15 amino acids.

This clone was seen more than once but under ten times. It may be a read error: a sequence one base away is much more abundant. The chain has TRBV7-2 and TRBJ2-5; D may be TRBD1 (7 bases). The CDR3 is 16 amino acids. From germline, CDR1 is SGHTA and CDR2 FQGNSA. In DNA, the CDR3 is TGTGCCAGCAGCCTCCATAGGGGGCGGTCTCGGGAGACCCAGTACTTT. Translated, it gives CASSLHRGRSRETQYF.

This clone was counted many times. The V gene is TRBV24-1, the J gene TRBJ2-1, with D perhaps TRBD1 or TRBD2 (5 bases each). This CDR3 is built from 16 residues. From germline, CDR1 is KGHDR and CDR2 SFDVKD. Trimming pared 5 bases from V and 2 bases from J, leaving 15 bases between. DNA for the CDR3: TGTGCCACCAGTGCAACCGGGACGTCAACCTACAATGAGCAGTTCTTC. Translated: CATSATGTSTYNEQFF.

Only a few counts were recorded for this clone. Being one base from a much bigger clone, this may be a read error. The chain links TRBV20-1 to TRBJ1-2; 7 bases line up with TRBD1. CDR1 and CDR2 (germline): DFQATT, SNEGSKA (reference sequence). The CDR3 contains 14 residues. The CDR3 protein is CSARVVRGNYGYAF. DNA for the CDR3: TGCAGTGCTAGAGTTGTCAGGGGGAACTATGGCTACGCCTTC.

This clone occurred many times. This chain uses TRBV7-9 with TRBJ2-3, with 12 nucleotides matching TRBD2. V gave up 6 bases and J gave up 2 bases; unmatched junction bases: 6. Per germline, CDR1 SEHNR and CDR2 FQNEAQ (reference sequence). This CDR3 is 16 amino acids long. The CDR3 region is CASSSGLAGLTDTQYF. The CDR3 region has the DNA TGTGCCAGCAGTTCCGGACTAGCGGGGCTCACAGATACGCAGTATTTT.

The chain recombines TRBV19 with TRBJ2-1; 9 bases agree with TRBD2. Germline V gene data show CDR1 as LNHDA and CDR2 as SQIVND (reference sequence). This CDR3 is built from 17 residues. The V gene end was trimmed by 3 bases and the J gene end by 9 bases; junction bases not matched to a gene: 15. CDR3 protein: CASSILWAPSGNTEQFF. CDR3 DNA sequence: TGTGCCAGTAGTATTTTGTGGGCCCCTAGCGGGAATACTGAGCAGTTCTTC.

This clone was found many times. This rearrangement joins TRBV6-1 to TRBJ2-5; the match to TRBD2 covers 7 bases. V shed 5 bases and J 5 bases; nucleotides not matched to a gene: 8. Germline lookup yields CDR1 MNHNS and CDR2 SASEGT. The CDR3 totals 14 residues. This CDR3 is CASSYMERGETQYF. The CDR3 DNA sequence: TGTGCCAGCAGTTATATGGAGCGGGGCGAGACCCAGTACTTC.